Listed below are T cell receptor beta chains from one sample, sequenced in a study of T cell responses to AZD1222 COVID-19 vaccine. Repertoires were generated with immunoSEQ multiplex PCR, while TCRdb's copy carries only in-frame clones and drops some. The repertoire holds 160,000 or so clones, with roughly 91% as singletons. The sequencing used peripheral blood, collected on day 0 of AZD1222 vaccination. The origin of the receptors is an adult in good health. The conserved cysteine and the conserved F or W are not part of the CDR3 here. D genes are given only for firm matches. Clone size is not always given. Where it is, it says once, few, many or a class for expanded clones.

v_call d_call clone_size cdr3_aa
TRBV5-8 - - ASSLLVPVYGYT
TRBV19 TRBD1 - ASSLISLGQGAFGANVLT
TRBV5-8 - - ASSPNYGYT
TRBV10-3 TRBD2 - AIAIAGQETQY
TRBV10-3 TRBD2 - AISETSGRVTGELF
TRBV30 - - AWSVSMFNQPQH
TRBV19 - - ASSIRDANTGELF
TRBV7-6 - - ASSAQALHQETQY
TRBV14 TRBD1 - ASSQDISGQGLETQY
TRBV2 - - ASSVQKTSTDTQY
TRBV5-1 TRBD1 - ASTFGQGTGTGELF
TRBV4-3 - once ASSQDLGYEQY
TRBV5-5 - - ASSVAPGNSYNSPLH
TRBV18 - - ASSQALNEKLF
TRBV19 TRBD1 - ASKEDRAIATNEKLF
TRBV5-6 - - ASSSLVRGTDTQY
TRBV19 TRBD1 - ASSTLPGTGRTNYGYT
TRBV6-1 - - ASSEASGGRKTQY
TRBV2 - - ASSPRGRLNTEAF
TRBV6-1 TRBD2 - ASSEGTRGLGWPDTQY
TRBV7-9 TRBD2 - ASSPDPGAGGGKY
TRBV9 - once ASSVRKGVGANVLT
TRBV7-3 - - ASSLRQDSLYGYT